Presented here are 20 T cell receptor beta chains from one specimen sequenced in a study of quantifying T cell responses using KT2 cells. Study-wide background: RNA was reverse transcribed with TCR alpha and beta constant-region primers.

The cDNA 3' end received a ligated oligonucleotide with a UMI. An equimolar mix of RC1.1 and RC1.2 primed the beta chain across TRBC1 and TRBC2. One entry per CDR3 protein, called by TCRdb with MiXCR from the UMI-ligation and nested PCR reads. This repertoire shows 45,000 to 65,000 distinct CDR3 sequences, about 12% found once; its top ten account for about 9.5%. The sequencing input was PBMCs spiked with cells of the T cell clone KT2. Source of these receptors: a human donor.

The chain couples TRBV12-3 or TRBV12-4 to TRBJ2-1; no clear D gene. The CDR3 extends over 15 amino acids. Trimming left V 0 bases short and J 1 base short, with 7 bases between. CDR3 in amino acids: CASSLAGPSYNEQFF. In DNA form, the CDR3 reads TGTGCCAGCAGTTTAGCGGGTCCATCCTACAATGAGCAGTTCTTC.

At least ten counts were recorded for this clonotype. This chain uses TRBV11-2 with TRBJ2-3, with D possibly being TRBD1 (6 bases). The germline V gene has CDR1 SGHAT and CDR2 FQNNGV. This CDR3 spans 14 amino acids. V lost 0 bases and J 3 bases, leaving 7 bases between the germline ends. CDR3 DNA sequence: TGTGCCAGCAGCTTAGACAGGGGTACAGATACGCAGTATTTT. Amino acid sequence: CASSLDRGTDTQYF.

This clonotype was counted ten times or more. J is TRBJ2-3 and V is TRBV12-3 or TRBV12-4; 12 nucleotides line up with TRBD2. The CDR3 runs 19 residues. J was trimmed by 0 bases and V by 5 bases; bases with no gene match: 12. This CDR3 is CASSPSSGRVGRSTDTQYF. DNA for the CDR3: TGTGCCAGCAGTCCCTCTAGCGGGAGGGTAGGTCGGAGCACAGATACGCAGTATTTT.

This clonotype was counted between two and nine times. This rearrangement joins TRBV20-1 to TRBJ2-1; 7 nucleotides agree with TRBD2. The V segment lost 5 bases and the J segment 6 bases; nucleotides outside the gene matches: 10. From germline, CDR1 is DFQATT and CDR2 SNEGSKA (reference sequence). The CDR3 covers 14 residues. CDR3 in DNA: TGCAGTGCTCCTCGAGCTAGCGGAAGCAATGAGCAGTTCTTC. Protein product: CSAPRASGSNEQFF.

This clonotype appeared a few times. The chain uses TRBV7-3 and TRBJ2-5; 9 nucleotides match TRBD2. The germline V gene encodes CDR1 SGHTA and CDR2 FQGTGA. V trimming: 2 bases; J trimming: 5 bases; junction bases outside the gene matches: 9. This CDR3 is 16 amino acids long. In DNA, the CDR3 is TGTGCCAGCAGCTTAGGGGCGGGAGGGCCTCAGGAGACCCAGTACTTC. Protein: CASSLGAGGPQETQYF.

This clonotype was counted only a few times. The V call is TRBV11-2, the J call TRBJ2-1, with 9 nucleotides matching TRBD2. The CDR3 sequence is 15 residues long. The germline CDR1 and CDR2 sequences are SGHAT and FQNNGV. J lost 5 bases, V lost 5 bases, and 7 bases had no gene match. CDR3 DNA: TGTGCCAGCAGCCCCGGGACTAGCAGAGACAATGAGCAGTTCTTC. Encoded protein: CASSPGTSRDNEQFF.

This clonotype appeared a few times. This chain joins TRBV3-1 and TRBJ2-1; 12 bases are a match to TRBD1. Trimming removed 0 bases from V and 9 bases from J; junction bases left unmatched: 9. Germline CDR1 and CDR2: LGHDT and YNNKEL (reference sequence). The CDR3 sequence is 17 residues long. The CDR3, as DNA: TGTGCCAGCAGCCAAGATCTTTGGGGGGACAGGGGGCCTGAGCAGTTCTTC. This encodes CASSQDLWGDRGPEQFF.

The V gene is TRBV3-1, the J gene TRBJ2-1, with D unresolved. The germline V gene has CDR1 LGHDT and CDR2 YNNKEL (reference sequence). V lost 2 bases and J lost 0, with 8 bases in between. This CDR3 is built from 15 residues. This CDR3 reads CASSQTVSSYNEQFF. The CDR3 DNA reads as TGTGCCAGCAGCCAAACGGTAAGCTCCTACAATGAGCAGTTCTTC.

The chain has TRBV12-3 or TRBV12-4 and TRBJ2-5; 8 nucleotides match TRBD1. J was trimmed by 4 bases and V by 7 bases; bases with no gene match: 11. The CDR3 runs to 15 residues. CDR3 nucleotide sequence: TGTGCCAGCACCCCGGACAGGGACCTTGGAGAGACCCAGTACTTC. Amino acids: CASTPDRDLGETQYF.

This clonotype came up a few times. The V call is TRBV5-6, the J call TRBJ1-1, with 9 bases lining up with TRBD1. Germline trimming cut 2 bases from V and 4 bases from J; bases unmatched to any gene: 12. CDR1 is SGHDT, CDR2 YYEEEE, per germline. The CDR3 has 17 residues. CDR3 nucleotide sequence: TGTGCCAGCAGCTTCGGGACAGGGATGGTCCTGAGCACTGAAGCTTTCTTT. Translation gives CASSFGTGMVLSTEAFF.

This clonotype was observed a handful of times. This chain links TRBV6-1 with TRBJ2-7, with 7 bases lining up with TRBD1. This CDR3 is 16 amino acids long. V dropped 5 bases and J dropped 3; count of bases not matched to a gene: 13. Germline V lookup: CDR1 MNHNS, CDR2 SASEGT. This CDR3 is CASSSIGGSLYYEQYF. The DNA of the CDR3 is TGTGCCAGCAGTTCTATAGGGGGCTCCCTCTACTACGAGCAGTACTTC.

This clonotype was detected ten times or more. CDR3 protein: CASSQDVTSGSNEQYF. The CDR3 DNA follows: TGTGCCAGCAGCCAAGATGTGACTAGCGGGAGTAACGAGCAGTACTTC. The chain is built from TRBV4-2 and TRBJ2-7; 12 bases match TRBD2. The CDR3 sequence is 16 residues long. The V gene end was trimmed by 0 bases and the J gene end by 5 bases; junction bases not matched to a gene: 5. CDR1 LGHNA and CDR2 YNFKEQ come from the germline V gene.

This clonotype was detected only a few times. The chain couples TRBV6-5 to TRBJ1-1, with D perhaps matching TRBD1 (5 bases). CDR1 and CDR2 from the germline V gene are MNHEY and SVGAGI. Between the trimmed V and J ends, which lost 7 bases and 1 base, there was a span of 16 bases. The CDR3 loop spans 15 amino acids. CDR3: CASTSRSRANTEAFF. The CDR3 nucleotides read TGTGCCAGCACCTCAAGGAGCAGGGCGAACACTGAAGCTTTCTTT.

In this sample, this clonotype turned up a few times. The V and J genes are TRBV10-3 and TRBJ2-5; 9 nucleotides align to TRBD2. Germline-derived CDR1 and CDR2 are ENHRY and SYGVKD. The CDR3 runs 16 residues. V gave up 0 bases and J gave up 3 bases; unmatched junction bases: 5. The CDR3 region is CAISESPLAGKETQYF. Here the CDR3 DNA reads TGTGCCATCAGTGAGTCTCCTCTAGCGGGGAAAGAGACCCAGTACTTC.

This clonotype was counted ten times or more. This chain links TRBV30 with TRBJ1-1; TRBD1 aligns across 7 bases. Unmatched junction bases numbered 8, after V lost 0 bases and J lost 1 base. The CDR3 has 16 amino acids. Germline V lookup: CDR1 GTSNPN, CDR2 SVGIG (reference sequence). In DNA form, the CDR3 reads TGTGCCTGGAGTGTACTCGGGACAGCGGGGAACACTGAAGCTTTCTTT. As protein: CAWSVLGTAGNTEAFF.

This clonotype was picked up many times. The rearrangement uses TRBV20-1 and TRBJ1-4; no firm D call. The CDR3 totals 13 residues. V lost 6 bases and J lost 4, with 12 bases in between. Germline V CDR1 and CDR2: DFQATT, SNEGSKA (reference sequence). This CDR3 is CSAPGSDNEKLFF. The CDR3 DNA sequence: TGCAGTGCCCCCGGCAGCGATAATGAAAAACTGTTTTTT.

This clonotype showed up many times. The CDR3 DNA sequence: TGTGCCAGCAGTCCCATGTGGAGCCGTGGGACTAGCACAGATACGCAGTATTTT. Amino acids: CASSPMWSRGTSTDTQYF. The rearrangement joins TRBV27 to TRBJ2-3, with D perhaps TRBD2 (6 bases). The CDR3 spans 18 residues. V lost 5 bases and J 0 bases, leaving 21 bases between the germline ends. Germline CDR1 and CDR2: MNHEY and SMNVEV (reference sequence).

This clonotype has more than one count but fewer than ten. The chain employs TRBV7-8 and TRBJ2-7, with 12 bases aligning to TRBD2. Germline V CDR1 and CDR2: SGHVS, FQNEAQ. The V segment lost 4 bases and the J segment 6 bases; nucleotides outside the gene matches: 13. The CDR3 runs 17 residues. In DNA, the CDR3 is TGTGCCAGCAGCTGGTTAGGCCTAGCGGGGGGGCCGAGCGAGCAGTACTTC. Its translation: CASSWLGLAGGPSEQYF.

The chain is built from TRBV7-2 and TRBJ2-1; no clear D gene. Germline-derived CDR1 and CDR2 are SGHTA and FQGNSA. The V and J ends lost 7 bases and 6 bases respectively, with 10 bases between them. The CDR3 runs 12 residues. CDR3 bases: TGTGCCAGCACCTCAAATCGCAATGAGCAGTTCTTC. This codes for CASTSNRNEQFF.

The rearrangement links TRBV25-1 to TRBJ2-3; D not resolved. The CDR3 spans 15 residues. The V gene's germline CDR1 is MGHDK and CDR2 SYGVNS. Deletions cut 1 base from V and 0 bases from J, with 8 bases between. CDR3 sequence reads: CASSESGSSTDTQYF. The CDR3 DNA sequence: TGTGCCAGCAGTGAATCGGGCAGCAGCACAGATACGCAGTATTTT.